The 10 T cell receptor beta chains presented below share a single source sample, sequenced in a study of T cell responses to AZD1222 COVID-19 vaccine. Data came from immunoSEQ multiplex PCR; TCRdb stores just in-frame clones and leaves some out. There are about 200,000 clones in the sample; almost 90% occur only once, and 7.5% to 9.5% lies in the top ten. The specimen was peripheral blood, collected on day 0 of AZD1222 vaccination. The source of these receptors is an adult in good health.

The chain links TRBV20-1 to TRBJ1-2; 9 bases agree with TRBD1. The CDR3 is 13 residues long. Germline-derived CDR1 and CDR2 are DFQATT and SNEGSKA (reference sequence). V was pared by 3 bases and J by 7 bases, with 6 bases of the junction left unmatched. For the CDR3, the DNA is TGCAGTGCTAGTCCCACAGGGGGCGCTGGCTACACCTTC. This encodes CSASPTGGAGYTF.

The chain couples TRBV2 to TRBJ2-3; D is perhaps TRBD1 (6 bases). V dropped 3 bases and J dropped 3 bases, with 13 bases sitting between them. Germline values: CDR1 SNHLY, CDR2 FYNNEI. This CDR3 is 15 amino acids long. CDR3 sequence: CASSEGASLTDTQYF. In DNA, the CDR3 is TGTGCCAGCAGTGAGGGGGCCTCACTGACAGATACGCAGTATTTT.

V and J are TRBV2 and TRBJ2-5; D possibly corresponds to TRBD1 (5 bases). This CDR3 is 15 amino acids long. The V gene's germline CDR1 is SNHLY and CDR2 FYNNEI. V dropped 6 bases and J dropped 5 bases, with 19 bases sitting between them. The CDR3 nucleotides are TGTGCCAGCAGGCAGGAAGGGGCCCCATCCGAGACCCAGTACTTC. Its protein is CASRQEGAPSETQYF.

The chain links TRBV5-4 to TRBJ1-1, with 10 bases lining up with TRBD1. Germline CDR1 reads SGHNT; CDR2 reads YYREEE (reference sequence). J gave up 10 bases and V 4 bases, and 7 bases lay outside the gene matches. The CDR3 extends over 13 amino acids. This CDR3 reads CASSLSGTGVAFF. The CDR3 DNA follows: TGTGCCAGCAGCCTTTCCGGGACAGGGGTAGCTTTCTTT.

The rearrangement links TRBV2 to TRBJ2-7; D might be TRBD1 (6 bases). The germline V and J ends were trimmed by 6 bases and 1 base, with 10 bases remaining between them. This CDR3 spans 13 amino acids. The germline V gene has CDR1 SNHLY and CDR2 FYNNEI. CDR3 sequence reads: CASSTTGSYEQYF. In DNA, the CDR3 is TGTGCCAGCAGCACGACAGGTTCCTACGAGCAGTACTTC.

The chain links TRBV6-1 to TRBJ2-3, with D perhaps TRBD1 (8 bases). The CDR3 length is 15 residues. In germline, CDR1 is MNHNS, CDR2 SASEGT. V shed 5 bases and J shed 2 bases, with 14 bases lying between them. The CDR3 spells CASSLQGGNTDTQYF. CDR3 in DNA: TGTGCCAGCAGTTTACAGGGGGGGAACACAGATACGCAGTATTTT.

The rearrangement joins TRBV25-1 to TRBJ1-1; 8 nucleotides line up with TRBD1. The germline V gene encodes CDR1 MGHDK and CDR2 SYGVNS. The ends lost 2 bases at V and 3 bases at J; junction bases unmatched: 14. CDR3 length: 18 amino acids. This CDR3 reads CASSEVILRTGTHTEAFF. CDR3 DNA: TGTGCCAGCAGTGAAGTTATTTTGCGGACAGGGACGCACACTGAAGCTTTCTTT.

In this sample, this clone turned up once. The genes are TRBV4-3 and TRBJ1-2; D remains unclear. This CDR3 has 14 amino acids. Germline assignment: CDR1 LGHNA and CDR2 YSLEER. V dropped 4 bases and J dropped 3 bases, with 12 bases sitting between them. The CDR3 loop reads CASSPAWADYGYTF. As DNA, the CDR3 is TGCGCCAGCAGCCCGGCGTGGGCGGACTATGGCTACACCTTC.

The rearrangement joins TRBV30 to TRBJ1-2; weak D call: TRBD1 (5 bases). Germline V gene sequence: CDR1 GTSNPN, CDR2 SVGIG (reference sequence). The V and J ends lost 0 bases and 0 bases respectively, with 5 bases between them. This CDR3 is 13 amino acids long. The CDR3 loop is CAWSVGANYGYTF. The CDR3 DNA sequence: TGTGCCTGGAGTGTAGGGGCTAACTATGGCTACACCTTC.

The DNA of the CDR3 is TGTGCCAGTAGTAGCCCCGGGGGAGCTAGCACAGATACGCAGTATTTT. Its protein is CASSSPGGASTDTQYF. This chain connects TRBV19 to TRBJ2-3; weak D call: TRBD2 (6 bases). Looked up from germline, CDR1 is LNHDA and CDR2 is SQIVND (reference sequence). The CDR3 covers 16 residues. V lost 4 bases and J 0 bases, leaving 14 bases between the germline ends.